One and the same sample provided the 23 T cell receptor beta chains below, sequenced in a study of T cells after yellow fever vaccination. Via MiXCR, TCRdb re-called the 5' RACE reads, giving one row per CDR3 protein. The top ten hold 20% to 25% of the sample, which has some 350,000 distinct CDR3 sequences, approximately 4% seen once. The input for sequencing was PBMCs, taken 5 days after the yellow fever booster vaccination. The receptors derive from a man between 18 and 29 years old who received the YFV17D yellow fever vaccine.

This clonotype showed up many times. The chain couples TRBV7-2 to TRBJ2-1, with 10 positions matching TRBD1. V lost 5 bases to trimming and J lost 3 bases; unmatched junction nucleotides: 7. The length of the CDR3 is 16 residues. CDR1 is SGHTA, CDR2 FQGNSA, per germline. CDR3 sequence (DNA): TGTGCCAGCAGCCCGAGTAGGGACAGGGGCTACAATGAGCAGTTCTTC. It is translated as CASSPSRDRGYNEQFF.

This clonotype was detected many times. The V call is TRBV4-2, the J call TRBJ2-7, with TRBD1 identical over 10 bases. V shed 4 bases and J 4 bases; nucleotides not matched to a gene: 7. This CDR3 comprises 15 residues. Germline V gives CDR1 LGHNA, CDR2 YNFKEQ. CDR3 nucleotides: TGTGCCAGCAGCCGAGGACAGGGGGGGCCTTACGAGCAGTACGTC. Protein product: CASSRGQGGPYEQYV.

DNA for the CDR3: TGTGCCAGCAGACCCAGGGACTCCCCGATGGATGAGCAGTTCTTC. This encodes CASRPRDSPMDEQFF. The V and J genes are TRBV6-2 or TRBV6-3 and TRBJ2-1; tentative D call: TRBD2 (6 bases). The germline gives CDR1 MNHEY, CDR2 SVGEGT. Trimming removed 6 bases at V and 8 bases at J, with 20 bases between. The CDR3 extends over 15 amino acids.

As DNA, the CDR3 is TGTGCCAGTAGTATGAGTGGGGCGCCACCGGGGGAGCTGTTTTTT. Amino acids: CASSMSGAPPGELFF. The genes are TRBV19 and TRBJ2-2, with D tentatively TRBD1 (5 bases). Between the trimmed V and J ends, which lost 3 bases and 8 bases, there was a span of 16 bases. This CDR3 comprises 15 residues. From germline, CDR1 is LNHDA and CDR2 SQIVND (reference sequence).

This clonotype was observed at least ten times. The rearrangement links TRBV5-6 to TRBJ1-5, with 7 nucleotides matching TRBD1. CDR1 and CDR2 from the germline V gene are SGHDT and YYEEEE. Trimming at V came to 0 bases and at J to 4 bases, leaving 1 base not matched to a gene. The CDR3 runs to 14 residues. The CDR3 DNA sequence: TGTGCCAGCAGCTTGGCACAGGGGAATCAGCCCCAGCATTTT. This translates into CASSLAQGNQPQHF.

This clonotype was seen a handful of times. The CDR3 region is CASSGTGLTDTQYF. CDR3 DNA: TGCGCCAGCAGCGGAACAGGGCTCACAGATACGCAGTATTTT. V gene TRBV5-1 combines with J gene TRBJ2-3; tentatively, D is TRBD1 (6 bases). This CDR3 is 14 amino acids long. V was cut by 4 bases and J by 2 bases, with 11 bases left in between. CDR1 is SGHRS, CDR2 YFSETQ, per germline.

CDR3 residues: CASRWTSGAAYNEQFF. CDR3 sequence (DNA): TGTGCCAGCAGGTGGACTAGCGGGGCCGCCTACAATGAGCAGTTCTTC. The J gene is TRBJ2-1, the V gene TRBV12-3 or TRBV12-4; 12 bases fit TRBD2. The CDR3 totals 16 residues. The trim removed 6 bases at V and 2 bases at J, leaving 5 bases unmatched.

In its sample, this clonotype was seen a few times. The J gene is TRBJ2-2, the V gene TRBV5-1; 7 nucleotides agree with TRBD1. V gave up 2 bases and J gave up 5 bases; unmatched junction bases: 6. Germline V gives CDR1 SGHRS, CDR2 YFSETQ. The CDR3 runs 15 residues. As DNA, the CDR3 is TGCGCCAGCAGCTTATTGCCAGGGGGTACCGGGGAGCTGTTTTTT. It is translated as CASSLLPGGTGELFF.

The gene calls are TRBV11-2 and TRBJ1-5, with D hard to call. The CDR3 sequence is 13 residues long. Germline V lookup: CDR1 SGHAT, CDR2 FQNNGV. The V end lost 3 bases, the J end lost 8 bases, and 11 bases lay between the germline ends. This CDR3 reads CASSFRVQEPQHF. CDR3 coding DNA: TGTGCCAGCAGCTTCCGAGTGCAGGAGCCCCAGCATTTT.

The rearrangement uses TRBV5-5 and TRBJ1-1; no definite D call. This CDR3 spans 14 amino acids. The V gene's germline CDR1 is SGHKS and CDR2 YYEKEE (reference sequence). Trimming cost V 4 bases and J 4 bases, with 14 bases left between them. CDR3 DNA sequence: TGTGCCAGCAGCAGCCGTTTTGTTCCCACTGAAGCTTTCTTT. Translation gives CASSSRFVPTEAFF.

V and J are TRBV7-3 and TRBJ2-7; D remains unclear. CDR3 length equals 14 residues. CDR1 is SGHTA and CDR2 is FQGTGA in the germline V gene. Between the trimmed V and J ends, which lost 1 base and 3 bases, there was a span of 10 bases. CDR3 in DNA: TGTGCCAGCAGCTTAAGCGCCGTAAACTACGAGCAGTACTTC. Its translation is CASSLSAVNYEQYF.

The CDR3 here is CSAIQTGYSPLHF. CDR3 nucleotide sequence: TGCAGTGCCATCCAGACAGGGTATTCACCCCTCCACTTT. V and J are TRBV20-1 and TRBJ1-6; 7 bases line up with TRBD1. The CDR3 totals 13 residues. V gave up 6 bases and J gave up 8 bases; unmatched junction bases: 7. Germline V lookup: CDR1 DFQATT, CDR2 SNEGSKA (reference sequence).

The V call is TRBV12-3 or TRBV12-4, the J call TRBJ1-2; perhaps TRBD1 as D (5 bases). The germline V and J ends were trimmed by 6 bases and 4 bases, with 15 bases remaining between them. This CDR3 is built from 14 residues. The CDR3 DNA follows: TGTGCCAGCAGCCGACAGCTCTCTTTCTATGGCTACACCTTC. It yields the protein CASSRQLSFYGYTF.

The chain uses TRBV9 and TRBJ2-5; D gene ambiguous. This CDR3 region has 13 residues. Germline V gives CDR1 SGDLS, CDR2 YYNGEE. Trimming left V 1 base short and J 5 bases short, with 9 bases between. The CDR3 reads CASSVRFAETQYF. Written as DNA, the CDR3 is TGTGCCAGCAGCGTAAGGTTTGCGGAGACCCAGTACTTC.

This clonotype has ten or more counts. The chain uses TRBV7-2 and TRBJ2-7; D is possibly TRBD2 (5 bases). The germline V gene has CDR1 SGHTA and CDR2 FQGNSA. Trimming removed 4 bases at V and 2 bases at J, with 9 bases between. The CDR3 sequence is 13 residues long. The CDR3 loop reads CASSYGLPYEQYV. In DNA, the CDR3 is TGTGCCAGCAGCTACGGACTTCCCTACGAGCAGTACGTC.

This clonotype was picked up a small number of times. This chain links TRBV6-5 with TRBJ1-1, with D maybe TRBD1 (5 bases). The CDR3 consists of 15 residues. V lost 0 bases and J lost 0, with 8 bases in between. Germline CDR1 MNHEY, CDR2 SVGAGI. The CDR3 loop is CASSYSGVMNTEAFF. The CDR3 DNA sequence: TGTGCCAGCAGTTACTCGGGGGTTATGAACACTGAAGCTTTCTTT.

This clonotype was counted a few times. J is TRBJ2-1 and V is TRBV24-1, with D perhaps TRBD1 or TRBD2 (5 bases each). CDR3 length: 16 residues. Germline V gives CDR1 KGHDR, CDR2 SFDVKD. V was clipped by 3 bases and J by 8 bases, with 19 bases between them. DNA for the CDR3: TGTGCCACCAGTGATCCACTTCTAAATGGGGGAGATGAGCAGTTCTTC. This gives the protein CATSDPLLNGGDEQFF.

This clonotype was detected ten times or more. This chain uses TRBV12-3 or TRBV12-4 with TRBJ2-2; D remains ambiguous. With 6 bases removed from V and 5 bases from J, the gap between germline ends came to 16 bases. This CDR3 comprises 15 residues. The CDR3 loop is CASSPPPGETGELFF. The CDR3 bases are TGTGCCAGCAGCCCGCCCCCAGGAGAAACCGGGGAGCTGTTTTTT.

This clonotype was seen ten or more times. The chain couples TRBV4-3 to TRBJ2-5; D possibly matches TRBD1 or TRBD2 (5 bases each). The CDR3 sequence is 14 residues long. The V and J ends lost 4 bases and 0 bases respectively, with 9 bases between them. CDR1 is LGHNA and CDR2 is YSLEER in the germline V gene. The CDR3 nucleotides read TGCGCCAGCAGCCCATGGGGGTACCAAGAGACCCAGTACTTC. Translation: CASSPWGYQETQYF.

The sample holds many counts of this clonotype. The chain carries TRBV7-8 and TRBJ2-2, with a weak D call TRBD2 (6 bases). This CDR3 has 15 residues. Per germline, CDR1 SGHVS and CDR2 FQNEAQ. Trimming removed 3 bases from V and 4 bases from J, with 12 bases in between. The CDR3 spells CASSLRTKTTGELFF. In DNA form, the CDR3 reads TGTGCCAGCAGCTTGAGGACTAAAACCACCGGGGAGCTGTTTTTT.

This clonotype was seen more than once but under ten times. The CDR3 is CASSASGNSYNEQFF. DNA for the CDR3: TGTGCCAGCAGCGCGAGCGGGAACTCCTACAATGAGCAGTTCTTC. The rearrangement joins TRBV9 to TRBJ2-1; TRBD2 matches at 7 bases. J lost 0 bases, V lost 3 bases, and 3 bases had no gene match. Germline values: CDR1 SGDLS, CDR2 YYNGEE. This CDR3 has 15 amino acids.

The rearrangement uses TRBV9 and TRBJ2-3, with TRBD2 matching 8 bases. Germline V gives CDR1 SGDLS, CDR2 YYNGEE. CDR3 length: 14 amino acids. Germline trimming cut 3 bases from V and 8 bases from J; bases unmatched to any gene: 8. This CDR3 reads CASSGGGFMSTQYF. CDR3 in DNA: TGTGCCAGCAGCGGCGGGGGGTTCATGAGTACGCAGTATTTT.

The CDR3 nucleotides read TGTGCCACCAGTGATACACTCCGGCAGCCCTCCACCTCCTACAATGAGCAGTTCTTC. Residues: CATSDTLRQPSTSYNEQFF. This chain joins TRBV24-1 and TRBJ2-1; unclear D gene. This CDR3 region has 19 residues. Germline V CDR1 and CDR2: KGHDR, SFDVKD. Trimming removed 3 bases at V and 0 bases at J, with 20 bases between.